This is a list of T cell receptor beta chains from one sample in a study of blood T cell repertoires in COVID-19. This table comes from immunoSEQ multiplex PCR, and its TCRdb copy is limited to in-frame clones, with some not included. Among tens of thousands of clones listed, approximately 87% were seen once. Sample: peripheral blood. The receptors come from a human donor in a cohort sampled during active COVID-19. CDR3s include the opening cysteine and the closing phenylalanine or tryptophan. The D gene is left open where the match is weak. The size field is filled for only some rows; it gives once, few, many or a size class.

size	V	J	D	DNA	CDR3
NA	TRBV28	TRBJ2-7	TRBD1	TGTGCCAGCAGTTCCGCCCAGGACAGGGGATTTTCCTACGAGCAGTACTTC	CASSSAQDRGFSYEQYF
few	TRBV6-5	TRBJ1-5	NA	TGTGCCAGCAGCCTCAATCAGGGATTCAATCAGCCCCAGCATTTT	CASSLNQGFNQPQHF
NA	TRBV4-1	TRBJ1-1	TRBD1	TGCGCCAGCAGCCTGGGGACAGGGAAAACTGAAGCTTTCTTT	CASSLGTGKTEAFF
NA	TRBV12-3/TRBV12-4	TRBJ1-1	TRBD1	TGTGCCAGCGCAAAGGGGGCGGCCGCTGAAGCTTTCTTT	CASAKGAAAEAFF
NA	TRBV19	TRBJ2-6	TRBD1	TGTGCCAGTCGACAGGGTAGCGGGGCCAACGTCCTGACTTTC	CASRQGSGANVLTF
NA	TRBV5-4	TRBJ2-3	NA	TGTGCCAGCACTGTTCGACTAGTTGAATACGGGCAGGCCCCAGATACGCAGTATTTT	CASTVRLVEYGQAPDTQYF
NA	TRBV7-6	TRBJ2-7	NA	TGTGCCAGCGGCTCTCTACTGGGAGTGGCAGCCTACGAGCAGTACTTC	CASGSLLGVAAYEQYF
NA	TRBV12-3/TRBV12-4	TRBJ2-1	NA	TGTGCCAGCAGTTTGCACACATCCAATGAGCAGTTCTTC	CASSLHTSNEQFF
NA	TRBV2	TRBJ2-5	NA	TGTGCCAGCAGGTCGGGGAGTGACCAGTACTTC	CASRSGSDQYF
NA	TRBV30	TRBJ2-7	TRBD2	TGTGCCTGGAGTGTGGGAACTAGCGCCTACGAGCAGTACTTC	CAWSVGTSAYEQYF
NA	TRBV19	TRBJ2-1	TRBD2	TGTGCCAGTAGTGAAGGACTAGCGGGAGTCAATGAGCAGTTCTTC	CASSEGLAGVNEQFF
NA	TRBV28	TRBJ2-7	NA	TGTGCCAGCGGGCGCGAGCAGTACTTC	CASGREQYF
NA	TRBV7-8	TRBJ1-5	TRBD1	TGTGCCAGCAGCACAGGGGCTTGGGGAGGCAATCAGCCCCAGCATTTT	CASSTGAWGGNQPQHF
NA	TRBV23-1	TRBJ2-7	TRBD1	TGCGCCAGCCGGGGACAGGGGTGCCACGAGCAGTACTTC	CASRGQGCHEQYF
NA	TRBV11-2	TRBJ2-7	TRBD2	TGTGCCAGCAGCTCAGCTGAGCGGGGCCCCTACGAGCAGTACTTC	CASSSAERGPYEQYF
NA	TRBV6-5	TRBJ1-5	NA	TGTGCCAGCAGTTACAGGGGAACTAATCAGCCCCAGCATTTT	CASSYRGTNQPQHF
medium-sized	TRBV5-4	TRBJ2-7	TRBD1	TGTGCCAGCAGCTTGTCGGCAGGGGGCTACGAGCAGTACTTC	CASSLSAGGYEQYF
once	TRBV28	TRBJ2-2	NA	TGTGCCAGCAAGGAGGTCACCGGGGAGCTGTTTTTT	CASKEVTGELFF
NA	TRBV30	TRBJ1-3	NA	TGTGCCTGGAGTGAATTCGACTCCAGCTCTGGAAACACCATATATTTT	CAWSEFDSSSGNTIYF
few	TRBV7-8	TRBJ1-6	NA	TGTGCCAGCAGCCCCCTCAGCGAATCACCCCTCCACTTT	CASSPLSESPLHF
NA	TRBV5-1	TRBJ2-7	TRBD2	TGCGCCAGCAGGCGGACTAGCTCCTCGAACGAGCAGTACTTC	CASRRTSSSNEQYF
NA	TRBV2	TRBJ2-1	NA	TGTGCCAGCGATGGGCAACCTAAGTTCTACAATGAGCAGTTCTTC	CASDGQPKFYNEQFF
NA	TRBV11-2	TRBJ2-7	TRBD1	TGTGCCAGCAGCGGCATAAAGTCCGGGACAGGGGGGACCTACGAGCAGTACTTC	CASSGIKSGTGGTYEQYF
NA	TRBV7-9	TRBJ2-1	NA	TGTGCCAGCAGCTTAAGCTTTTCCAATGAGCAGTTCTTC	CASSLSFSNEQFF
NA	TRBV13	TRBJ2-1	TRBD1	TGTGCCAGCAGCTTGCGGACAGGTTTAAGAGATGAGCAGTTCTTC	CASSLRTGLRDEQFF
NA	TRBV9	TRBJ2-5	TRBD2	TGTGCCAGCAGGGGGGGAGGGTCAGAGACCCAGTACTTC	CASRGGGSETQYF
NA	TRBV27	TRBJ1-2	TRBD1	TGTGCCAGCAGTCCGGGACAGGGGTATGGCTACACCTTC	CASSPGQGYGYTF
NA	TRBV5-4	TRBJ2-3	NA	TGTGCCAGCCGGAGGACGGAGACGGATACGCAGTATTTT	CASRRTETDTQYF
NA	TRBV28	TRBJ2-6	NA	TGTGCCAGCAGTCCCCGGATCGCGGGACAGATAATGACCAACTCTGGGGCCAACGTCCTGACTTTC	CASSPRIAGQIMTNSGANVLTF
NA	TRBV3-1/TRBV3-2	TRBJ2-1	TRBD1	TGTGCCAGCAGCCCGATGGTGACAGGGATAACGGATGAGCAGTTCTTC	CASSPMVTGITDEQFF
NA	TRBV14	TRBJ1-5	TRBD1	TGTGCCAGCAGCACAGAACCGTCAGACAGGGGAGTTTGGCAGCCCCAGCATTTT	CASSTEPSDRGVWQPQHF
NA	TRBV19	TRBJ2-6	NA	TGTGCCAGTAGTAACGGACAGCGCTCTGGGGCCAACGTCCTGACTTTC	CASSNGQRSGANVLTF
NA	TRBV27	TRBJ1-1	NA	TGTGCCAGCAGTTTAGCAGGGAAGACTGAAGCTTTCTTT	CASSLAGKTEAFF
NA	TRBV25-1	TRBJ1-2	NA	TGTGCCAGCAGCCCGACAGCAGTGACCTATGGCTACACCTTC	CASSPTAVTYGYTF
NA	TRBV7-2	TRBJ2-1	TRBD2	TGTGCCAGCAGCCTCGGACTAGCGGGAGTAGATGAGCAGTTCTTC	CASSLGLAGVDEQFF